The 9 T cell receptor beta chains listed next were all sequenced from one sample in a study of T cells after yellow fever vaccination. MiXCR was run by TCRdb on the 5' RACE reads, yielding one entry per CDR3 protein. Of 200,000 to 300,000 distinct CDR3 sequences listed, approximately 12% are singletons. The sequencing here drew on CD4+ T cells sorted from PBMCs, taken 45 days after the yellow fever booster vaccination. Receptors were obtained from a man aged 25-45 years who received the YFV17D yellow fever vaccine.

The chain joins TRBV24-1 to TRBJ2-1; D may be TRBD2 (5 bases). The CDR3 totals 13 residues. The germline CDR1 and CDR2 sequences are KGHDR and SFDVKD. V dropped 4 bases and J dropped 7 bases, with 10 bases sitting between them. The CDR3 DNA reads TGTGCCACCAGTGAACCTGGAGGTAATGAGCAGTTCTTC. Amino acid sequence: CATSEPGGNEQFF.

The V call is TRBV7-8, the J call TRBJ2-2; 10 nucleotides match TRBD2. This CDR3 contains 16 residues. V was clipped by 5 bases and J by 3 bases; unmatched bases: 6. Germline lookup yields CDR1 SGHVS and CDR2 FQNEAQ. The CDR3 loop is CASSVFGLADTGELFF. In nucleotides, the CDR3 is TGTGCCAGCAGCGTTTTCGGACTAGCGGACACCGGGGAGCTGTTTTTT.

This clonotype was observed a few times. The chain employs TRBV6-2 or TRBV6-3 and TRBJ2-5; the D gene is possibly TRBD1 (5 bases). Trimming took off 6 bases at V and 0 bases at J, with 11 bases between the two ends. The CDR3 runs 14 residues. The germline V gene encodes CDR1 MNHEY and CDR2 SVGEGT. The DNA of the CDR3 is TGTGCCAGCAGACCTTCAGGGTACCAAGAGACCCAGTACTTC. Protein: CASRPSGYQETQYF.

The chain links TRBV7-2 to TRBJ2-3; no firm D call. Trimming left V 5 bases short and J 8 bases short, with 11 bases between. Germline V CDR1 and CDR2: SGHTA, FQGNSA. CDR3 length: 12 residues. The CDR3 region is CASSQILGTQYF. The CDR3 nucleotides are TGTGCCAGCAGCCAAATTCTCGGTACGCAGTATTTT. The variable domain in full, with the rest retrieved from reference TRBV7-2 and TRBJ2-3, is GAGVSQSPSNKVTEKGKDVELRCDPISGHTALYWYRQSLGQGLEFLIYFQGNSAPDKSGLPSDRFSAERTGGSVSTLTIQRTQQEDSAVYLCASSQILGTQYFGPGTRLTVL.

This clonotype occurred a few times. The chain employs TRBV29-1 and TRBJ2-7; D is uncertain. CDR1 is SQVTM and CDR2 is ANQGSEA in the germline V gene. V was shortened by 4 bases and J by 3 bases, with 10 bases between the two germline ends. The CDR3 covers 12 residues. The CDR3 reads CSVVFRGYEQYF. CDR3 coding DNA: TGCAGCGTTGTTTTTCGAGGCTACGAGCAGTACTTC.

The J gene is TRBJ2-7, the V gene TRBV5-1, with 7 bases identical to TRBD1. From germline, CDR1 is SGHRS and CDR2 YFSETQ. V dropped 0 bases and J dropped 2; count of bases not matched to a gene: 5. The CDR3 sequence is 15 residues long. The CDR3 spells CASSLGQGVTYEQYF. The CDR3 DNA reads TGCGCCAGCAGCTTGGGCCAGGGGGTTACCTACGAGCAGTACTTC. Full variable domain (rest looked up from reference TRBV5-1 and TRBJ2-7): KAGVTQTPRYLIKTRGQQVTLSCSPISGHRSVSWYQQTPGQGLQFLFEYFSETQRNKGNFPGRFSGRQFSNSRSEMNVSTLELGDSALYLCASSLGQGVTYEQYFGPGTRLTVT.

The rearrangement uses TRBV18 and TRBJ2-6, with D tentatively TRBD1 or TRBD2 (5 bases each). The CDR3 totals 19 residues. Germline V gives CDR1 KGHSH, CDR2 LQKENI. The V and J ends lost 4 bases and 0 bases respectively, with 19 bases between them. The CDR3 DNA sequence: TGTGCCAGCTCACAGCTCCTCCCGGGACGCCGCTCTGGGGCCAACGTCCTGACTTTC. Its protein product is CASSQLLPGRRSGANVLTF.

The chain combines TRBV3-1 with TRBJ1-5; tentative D call: TRBD1 (5 bases). The CDR3 sequence is 14 residues long. Trimming stripped 4 bases from V and 6 bases from J, with 13 bases between. Looked up from germline, CDR1 is LGHDT and CDR2 is YNNKEL (reference sequence). The CDR3 region has the DNA TGTGCCAGCAGCCGGGGGGGATTCGGTCAGCCCCAGCATTTT. It codes for CASSRGGFGQPQHF. Full variable domain (rest looked up from reference TRBV3-1 and TRBJ1-5): DTAVSQTPKYLVTQMGNDKSIKCEQNLGHDTMYWYKQDSKKFLKIMFSYNNKELIINETVPNRFSPKSPDKAHLNLHINSLELGDSAVYFCASSRGGFGQPQHFGDGTRLSIL.

In this sample, this clonotype turned up a few times. This chain links TRBV5-1 with TRBJ2-2; D remains unclear. The CDR3 is 16 amino acids. Looked up from germline, CDR1 is SGHRS and CDR2 is YFSETQ. V lost 4 bases and J lost 0, with 13 bases in between. The CDR3 DNA follows: TGCGCCAGCAGCCTAACAGTGCGCGCGAACACCGGGGAGCTGTTTTTT. Protein product: CASSLTVRANTGELFF.